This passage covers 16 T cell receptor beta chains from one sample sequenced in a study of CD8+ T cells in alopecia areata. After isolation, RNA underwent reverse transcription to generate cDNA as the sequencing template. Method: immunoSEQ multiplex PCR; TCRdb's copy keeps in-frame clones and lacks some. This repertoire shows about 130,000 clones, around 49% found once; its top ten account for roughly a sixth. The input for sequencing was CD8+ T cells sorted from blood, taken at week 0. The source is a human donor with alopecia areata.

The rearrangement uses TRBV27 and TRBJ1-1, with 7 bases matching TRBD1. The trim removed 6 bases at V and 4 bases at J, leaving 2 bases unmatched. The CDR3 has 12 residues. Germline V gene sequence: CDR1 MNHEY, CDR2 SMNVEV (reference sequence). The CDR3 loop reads CASSRQGTEAFF. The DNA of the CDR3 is TGTGCCAGCAGCAGACAGGGCACTGAAGCTTTCTTT.

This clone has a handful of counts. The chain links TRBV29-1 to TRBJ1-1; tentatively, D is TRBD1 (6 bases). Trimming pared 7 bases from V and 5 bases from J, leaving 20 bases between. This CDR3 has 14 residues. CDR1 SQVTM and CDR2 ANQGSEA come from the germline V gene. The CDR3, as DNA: TGCAGCGGAGTCTCATCCGGGACACCAACTGAAGCTTTCTTT. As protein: CSGVSSGTPTEAFF.

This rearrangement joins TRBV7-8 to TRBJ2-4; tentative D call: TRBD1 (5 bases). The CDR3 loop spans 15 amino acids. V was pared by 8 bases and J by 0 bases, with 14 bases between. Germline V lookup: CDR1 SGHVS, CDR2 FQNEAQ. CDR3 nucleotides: TGTGCCAGCGGGGCGACACAGCTAGCCAAAAACATTCAGTACTTC. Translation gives CASGATQLAKNIQYF.

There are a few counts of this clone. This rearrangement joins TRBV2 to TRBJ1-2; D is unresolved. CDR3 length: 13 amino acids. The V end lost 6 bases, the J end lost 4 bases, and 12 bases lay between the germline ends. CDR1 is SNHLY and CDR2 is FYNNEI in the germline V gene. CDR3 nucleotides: TGTGCCAGCAGGGTTCAGGACCCCTATGGCTACACCTTC. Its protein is CASRVQDPYGYTF.

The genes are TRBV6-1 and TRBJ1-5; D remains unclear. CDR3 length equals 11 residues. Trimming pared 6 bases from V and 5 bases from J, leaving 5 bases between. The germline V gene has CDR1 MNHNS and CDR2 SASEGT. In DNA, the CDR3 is TGTGCCAGCAGCTTCGATCAGCCCCAGCATTTT. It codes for CASSFDQPQHF.

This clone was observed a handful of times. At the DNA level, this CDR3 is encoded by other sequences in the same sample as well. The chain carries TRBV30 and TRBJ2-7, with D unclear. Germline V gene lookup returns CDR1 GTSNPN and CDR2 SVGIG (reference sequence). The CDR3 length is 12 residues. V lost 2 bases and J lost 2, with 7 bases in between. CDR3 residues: CAWSLGAYEQYF. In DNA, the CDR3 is TGTGCCTGGAGTCTCGGAGCCTACGAGCAGTACTTC.

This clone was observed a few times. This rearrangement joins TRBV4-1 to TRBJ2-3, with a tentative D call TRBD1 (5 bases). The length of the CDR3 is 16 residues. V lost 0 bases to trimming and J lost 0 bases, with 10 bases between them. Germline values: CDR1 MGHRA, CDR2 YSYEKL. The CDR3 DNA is TGCGCCAGCAGCCAAGACAGGGCCTCTAGCACAGATACGCAGTATTTT. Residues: CASSQDRASSTDTQYF.

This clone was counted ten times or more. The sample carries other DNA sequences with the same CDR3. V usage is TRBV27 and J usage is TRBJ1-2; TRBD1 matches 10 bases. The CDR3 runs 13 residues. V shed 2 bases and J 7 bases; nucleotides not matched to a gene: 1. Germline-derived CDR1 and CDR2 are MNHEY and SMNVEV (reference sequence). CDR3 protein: CASSLGTGVGYTF. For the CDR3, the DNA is TGTGCCAGCAGTTTAGGGACAGGGGTTGGCTACACCTTC.

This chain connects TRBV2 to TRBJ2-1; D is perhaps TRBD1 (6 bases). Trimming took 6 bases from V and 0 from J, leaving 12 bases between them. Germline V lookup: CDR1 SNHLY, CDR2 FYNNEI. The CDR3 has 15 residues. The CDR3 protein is CASSQGYSSYNEQFF. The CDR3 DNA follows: TGTGCCAGCAGCCAGGGGTATAGCTCCTACAATGAGCAGTTCTTC.

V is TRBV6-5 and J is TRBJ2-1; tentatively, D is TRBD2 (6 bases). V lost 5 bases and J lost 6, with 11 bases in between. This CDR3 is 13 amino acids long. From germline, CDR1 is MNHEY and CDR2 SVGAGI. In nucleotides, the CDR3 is TGTGCCAGCAGTCCGACTAGGGTCAATGAGCAGTTCTTC. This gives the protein CASSPTRVNEQFF.

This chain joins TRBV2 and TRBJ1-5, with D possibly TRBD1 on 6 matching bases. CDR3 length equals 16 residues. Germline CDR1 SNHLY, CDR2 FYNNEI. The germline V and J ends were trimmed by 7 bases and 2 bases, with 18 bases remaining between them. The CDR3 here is CASKGEAAGGNQPQHF. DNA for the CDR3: TGTGCCAGCAAGGGGGAGGCCGCTGGTGGCAATCAGCCCCAGCATTTT.

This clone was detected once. This CDR3 reads CASSDQGGYGYTF. The CDR3 DNA is TGTGCCAGCAGTGACCAGGGGGGCTATGGCTACACCTTC. J is TRBJ1-2 and V is TRBV25-1; 7 nucleotides match TRBD1. This CDR3 is built from 13 residues. The germline CDR1 and CDR2 sequences are MGHDK and SYGVNS. The trim removed 3 bases at V and 4 bases at J, leaving 2 bases unmatched.

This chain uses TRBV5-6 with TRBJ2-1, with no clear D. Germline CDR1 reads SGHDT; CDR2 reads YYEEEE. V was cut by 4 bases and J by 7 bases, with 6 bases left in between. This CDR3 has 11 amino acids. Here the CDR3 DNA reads TGTGCCAGCAGCCTGGGGAATGAGCAGTTCTTC. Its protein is CASSLGNEQFF.

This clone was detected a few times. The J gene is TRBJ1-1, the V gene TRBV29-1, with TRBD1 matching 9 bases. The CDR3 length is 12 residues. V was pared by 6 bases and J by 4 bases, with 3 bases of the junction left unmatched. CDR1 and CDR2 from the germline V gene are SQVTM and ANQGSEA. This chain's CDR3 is CSVGQGSTEAFF. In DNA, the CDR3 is TGCAGCGTAGGACAGGGGAGCACTGAAGCTTTCTTT. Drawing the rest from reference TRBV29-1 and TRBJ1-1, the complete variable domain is SAVISQKPSRDICQRGTSLTIQCQVDSQVTMMFWYRQQPGQSLTLIATANQGSEATYESGFVIDKFPISRPNLTFSTLTVSNMSPEDSSIYLCSVGQGSTEAFFGQGTRLTVV.

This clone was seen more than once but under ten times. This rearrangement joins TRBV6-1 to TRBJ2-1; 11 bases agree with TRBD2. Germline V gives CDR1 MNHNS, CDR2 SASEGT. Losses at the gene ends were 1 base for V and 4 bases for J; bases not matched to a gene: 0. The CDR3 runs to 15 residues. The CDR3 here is CASSEVAGGYNEQFF. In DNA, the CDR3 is TGTGCCAGCAGTGAAGTAGCGGGGGGGTACAATGAGCAGTTCTTC.

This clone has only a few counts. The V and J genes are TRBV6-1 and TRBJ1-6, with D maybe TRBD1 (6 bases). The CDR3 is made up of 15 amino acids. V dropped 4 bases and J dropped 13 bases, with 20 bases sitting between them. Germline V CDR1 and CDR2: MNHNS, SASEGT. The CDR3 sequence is CASSAEDSGWAPLHF. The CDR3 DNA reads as TGTGCCAGCAGTGCAGAGGACAGCGGCTGGGCGCCCCTCCACTTT.